This record looks at one TCR beta chain sequence and its context. Its antigen is currently unknown. The length of the CDR3 is 16 residues. V was pared by 5 bases and J by 0 bases, with 9 bases of the junction left unmatched. Germline V gene sequence: CDR1 SGHNT, CDR2 YENEEA. This sample was taken from a study of T cells in localized non-small cell lung cancer. Some clones are missing from TCRdb's copy, which holds only in-frame ones; the method was immunoSEQ multiplex PCR. This table has several hundred clones, about a fifth appearing once. Study-wide findings and caveats: Longer overall survival was seen with higher T cell density measured in blood. Adjacent uninvolved lung had the highest clonality, suggesting focused antigen responses. Adjacent lung tissue had a median roughly 52 of the top 100 clones found in the tumor. Only one tumor region went through sequencing, so heterogeneity may still be there.

This TCR came from a male donor at least 60 years old with stage I lung adenocarcinoma. The chain couples TRBV11-3 to TRBJ2-7; 8 positions agree with TRBD1. The source was lung tumor tissue, collected before any cancer treatment. The DNA for the CDR3 is TGTGCCAGCAGCCCTTGGACAGGGCCGAGCTCCTACGAGCAGTACTTC. This encodes CASSPWTGPSSYEQYF.